The 17 T cell receptor beta chains given below trace back to one sample, sequenced in a study of PD-L1 blockade in urothelial cancer. Time point given: pretreatment peripheral blood. Here immunoSEQ multiplex PCR was the method, and the copy in TCRdb shows in-frame clones only, minus some. The sample holds roughly 49,000 clones; 70% to 90% are singletons and the top ten take 22%. The sample consisted of PBMCs, taken around atezolizumab (anti-PD-L1) treatment. The receptors come from a man aged 55 to 70 with urothelial cancer.

This chain joins TRBV7-3 and TRBJ1-1, with D unresolved. CDR3 size: 14 residues. Germline CDR1 SGHTA, CDR2 FQGTGA. V was trimmed by 5 bases and J by 1 base, leaving 11 bases between them. CDR3 region: CASSEQGGNTEAFF. CDR3 DNA sequence: TGTGCCAGCAGCGAACAAGGAGGGAACACTGAAGCTTTCTTT.

The chain combines TRBV4-1 with TRBJ1-1, with TRBD1 as a possible D gene (6 bases). Looked up from germline, CDR1 is MGHRA and CDR2 is YSYEKL. The CDR3 loop spans 17 amino acids. Trimming left V 8 bases short and J 7 bases short, with 29 bases between. The DNA for the CDR3 is TGCGCCAGCGCTGATATTACAGGACAGTCGCAATCCGGTGAAGCTTTCTTT. Translated, it gives CASADITGQSQSGEAFF.

This clone was counted between two and nine times. The V gene is TRBV29-1, the J gene TRBJ2-7; no clear D gene. V was clipped by 5 bases and J by 0 bases, with 8 bases between them. This CDR3 is built from 12 residues. Germline V lookup: CDR1 SQVTM, CDR2 ANQGSEA. The CDR3 region is CSVTTVSYEQYF. For the CDR3, the DNA is TGCAGCGTTACGACTGTCTCCTACGAGCAGTACTTC.

The rearrangement links TRBV7-2 to TRBJ1-5; D call uncertain. The CDR3 has 13 residues. Trimming left V 4 bases short and J 7 bases short, with 11 bases between. From germline, CDR1 is SGHTA and CDR2 FQGNSA. CDR3 loop: CASSSTAGQPQHF. CDR3 coding DNA: TGTGCCAGCAGCTCTACGGCAGGCCAGCCCCAGCATTTT.

The chain recombines TRBV18 with TRBJ1-1; 7 nucleotides match TRBD1. Germline V CDR1 and CDR2: KGHSH, LQKENI. Losses at the gene ends were 2 bases for V and 4 bases for J; bases not matched to a gene: 7. The CDR3 contains 15 residues. The CDR3 loop is CASSPIAGGRTEAFF. The DNA of the CDR3 is TGTGCCAGCTCACCAATCGCAGGGGGGCGCACTGAAGCTTTCTTT.

The chain carries TRBV2 and TRBJ1-5; D remains unclear. The CDR3 sequence is 13 residues long. Looked up from germline, CDR1 is SNHLY and CDR2 is FYNNEI. V shed 8 bases and J shed 3 bases, with 11 bases lying between them. The CDR3 loop is CASGLGLNQPQHF. The CDR3 bases are TGTGCCAGCGGTCTCGGTCTCAATCAGCCCCAGCATTTT. Drawing the rest from reference TRBV2 and TRBJ1-5, the complete variable domain is EPEVTQTPSHQVTQMGQEVILRCVPISNHLYFYWYRQILGQKVEFLVSFYNNEISEKSEIFDDQFSVERPDGSNFTLKIRSTKLEDSAMYFCASGLGLNQPQHFGDGTRLSIL.

This clone has just one count. The J gene is TRBJ1-2, the V gene TRBV4-1, with D uncertain. The V gene lost 2 bases and the J gene lost 4 bases, with 17 bases spanning the gap. Germline V gene lookup returns CDR1 MGHRA and CDR2 YSYEKL. The CDR3 is 16 residues long. The CDR3 here is CASSQSIATPRYGYTF. Written as DNA, the CDR3 is TGCGCCAGCAGCCAATCAATAGCCACCCCACGCTATGGCTACACCTTC.

V gene TRBV27 combines with J gene TRBJ2-1; TRBD2 matches at 10 bases. CDR1 and CDR2 from the germline V gene are MNHEY and SMNVEV (reference sequence). Losses at the gene ends were 7 bases for V and 6 bases for J; bases not matched to a gene: 15. The CDR3 is 17 residues long. CDR3 coding DNA: TGTGCCAGCACCTTCGGGCTAGCGGGAGTTAAAGTCAATGAGCAGTTCTTC. Its protein product is CASTFGLAGVKVNEQFF.

This sequence joins TRBV29-1 and TRBJ2-7, with no clear D. V lost 0 bases, J lost 7 bases, and 16 bases lay in between. Per germline, CDR1 SQVTM and CDR2 ANQGSEA. This CDR3 contains 14 residues. DNA of the CDR3: TGCAGCGTTGAAGATCAAGTTGGCGGCAGAGAGCAGTACTTC. Translated, it gives CSVEDQVGGREQYF.

In this sample, this clone turned up a few times. The chain joins TRBV19 to TRBJ2-7; 8 bases are shared with TRBD1. With 3 bases clipped from V and 12 bases from J, the junction kept 7 bases outside the gene matches. Germline V lookup: CDR1 LNHDA, CDR2 SQIVND (reference sequence). CDR3 length: 12 residues. CDR3 in amino acids: CASSITQGARYF. In DNA form, the CDR3 reads TGTGCCAGTAGTATTACTCAGGGGGCAAGGTACTTC.

Only one count was recorded for this clone. This chain joins TRBV5-1 and TRBJ2-2; 13 bases agree with TRBD2. The CDR3 runs to 18 residues. After removal of 0 bases from V and 5 bases from J, the junction contained 7 bases not matched to a gene. The germline gives CDR1 SGHRS, CDR2 YFSETQ. CDR3 DNA sequence: TGCGCCAGCAGCTTGGAACTAGCGGGAGGGATATGGACCGGGGAGCTGTTTTTT. Translated, it gives CASSLELAGGIWTGELFF.

V gene TRBV11-2 combines with J gene TRBJ2-3; 14 bases align to TRBD2. Germline V gene lookup returns CDR1 SGHAT and CDR2 FQNNGV. This CDR3 contains 16 residues. The ends lost 4 bases at V and 4 bases at J; junction bases unmatched: 4. CDR3 DNA sequence: TGTGCCAGCAGCTGGGGACTAGCGGGAGCGGCAGATACGCAGTATTTT. This encodes CASSWGLAGAADTQYF.

This chain uses TRBV19 with TRBJ1-2; D might be TRBD1 (5 bases). V was trimmed by 5 bases and J by 3 bases, leaving 10 bases between them. The CDR3 has 13 residues. Germline CDR1 reads LNHDA; CDR2 reads SQIVND (reference sequence). The CDR3 reads CASSPWGDYGYTF. The DNA for the CDR3 is TGTGCCAGTAGTCCCTGGGGGGACTATGGCTACACCTTC.

This chain uses TRBV9 with TRBJ2-3; 11 nucleotides align to TRBD2. The V and J ends lost 1 base and 4 bases, in that order; junction bases with no gene match: 5. This CDR3 contains 16 residues. CDR1 is SGDLS and CDR2 is YYNGEE in the germline V gene. As DNA, the CDR3 is TGTGCCAGCAGCGTACTAGCGGGGGGACCCCCAGATACGCAGTATTTT. This codes for CASSVLAGGPPDTQYF.

The V gene is TRBV11-2, the J gene TRBJ2-2; D ambiguous. Germline-derived CDR1 and CDR2 are SGHAT and FQNNGV. With 1 base removed from V and 6 bases from J, the gap between germline ends came to 6 bases. The CDR3 has 13 residues. The CDR3 nucleotides read TGTGCCAGCAGCTTAGTAGCTCCCGGGGAGCTGTTTTTT. It encodes CASSLVAPGELFF.

About this clone: An end of the junction does not agree with germline; a read error may underlie this. The chain has TRBV13 and TRBJ1-4, with TRBD1 as a possible D gene (5 bases). This CDR3 has 16 residues. Germline CDR1 PRHDT, CDR2 FYEKMQ (reference sequence). The CDR3 DNA reads TGTGCCAGCAGCCTAGGCTGGGGGGAAACTAATGAAAAACTGTTTTTT. Protein product: CASSLGWGETNEKLFF.

The chain links TRBV5-1 to TRBJ2-3; tentative D call: TRBD2 (6 bases). This CDR3 contains 17 residues. Germline V gene data show CDR1 as SGHRS and CDR2 as YFSETQ. Trimming took off 2 bases at V and 4 bases at J, with 20 bases between the two ends. The CDR3 sequence: CASSLGLSRGQSDTQYF. The DNA for the CDR3 is TGCGCCAGCAGCTTAGGACTCTCGCGGGGTCAGTCAGATACGCAGTATTTT.